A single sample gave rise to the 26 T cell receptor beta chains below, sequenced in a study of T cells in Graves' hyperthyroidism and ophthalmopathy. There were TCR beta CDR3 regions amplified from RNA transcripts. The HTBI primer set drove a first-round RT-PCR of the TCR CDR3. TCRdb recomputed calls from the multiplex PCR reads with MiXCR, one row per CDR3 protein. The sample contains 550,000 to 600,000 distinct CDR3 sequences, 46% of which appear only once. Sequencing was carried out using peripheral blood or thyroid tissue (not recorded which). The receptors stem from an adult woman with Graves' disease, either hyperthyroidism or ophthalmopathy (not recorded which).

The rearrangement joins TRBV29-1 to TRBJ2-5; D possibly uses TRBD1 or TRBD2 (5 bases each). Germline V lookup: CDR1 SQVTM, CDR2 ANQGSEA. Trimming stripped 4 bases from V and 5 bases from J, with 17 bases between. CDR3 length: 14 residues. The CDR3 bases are TGCAGCGTTGTTCAAGGGGCGGGTTGGGAGACCCAGTACTTC. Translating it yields CSVVQGAGWETQYF.

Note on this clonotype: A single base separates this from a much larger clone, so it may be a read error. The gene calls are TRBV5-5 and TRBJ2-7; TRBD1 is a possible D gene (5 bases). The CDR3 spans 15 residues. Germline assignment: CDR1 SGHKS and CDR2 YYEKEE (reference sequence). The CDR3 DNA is TGCGCCAGCAGCCAAAACTGGCAGGGTGCCTACGAGCAGTACTTC. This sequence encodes CASSQNWQGAYEQYF. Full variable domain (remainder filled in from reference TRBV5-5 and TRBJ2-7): DAGVTQSPTHLIKTRGQQVTLRCSPISGHKSVSWYQQVLGQGPQFIFQYYEKEERGRGNFPDRFSARQFPNYSSELNVNALLLGDSALYLCASSQNWQGAYEQYFGPGTRLTVT.

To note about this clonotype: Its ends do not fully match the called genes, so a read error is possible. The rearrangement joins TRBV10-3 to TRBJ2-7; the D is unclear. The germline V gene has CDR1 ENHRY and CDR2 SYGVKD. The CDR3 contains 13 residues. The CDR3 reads CASSYLDTFLRYF. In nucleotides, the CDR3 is TGTGCCAGCAGTTACCTTGACACTTTTCTCAGGTACTTC.

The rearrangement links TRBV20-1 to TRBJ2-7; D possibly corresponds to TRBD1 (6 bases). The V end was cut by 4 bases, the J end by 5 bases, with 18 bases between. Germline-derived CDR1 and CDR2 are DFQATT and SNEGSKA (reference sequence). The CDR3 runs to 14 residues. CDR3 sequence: CSATGTGRGDEQYF. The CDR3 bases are TGCAGTGCTACGGGCACAGGGCGAGGGGACGAGCAGTACTTC.

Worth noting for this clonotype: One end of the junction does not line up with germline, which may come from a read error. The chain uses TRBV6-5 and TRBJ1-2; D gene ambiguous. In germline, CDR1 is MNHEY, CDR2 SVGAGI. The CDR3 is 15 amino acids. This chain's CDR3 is CAISEIRPALGGYTF. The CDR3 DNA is TGTGCCATCAGTGAAATTCGTCCCGCCCTTGGTGGCTACACCTTC.

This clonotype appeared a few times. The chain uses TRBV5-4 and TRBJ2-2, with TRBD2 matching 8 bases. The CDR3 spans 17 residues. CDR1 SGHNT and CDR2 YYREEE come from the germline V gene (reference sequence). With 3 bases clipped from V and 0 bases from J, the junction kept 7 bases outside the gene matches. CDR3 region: CASSSDLAGSNTGELFF. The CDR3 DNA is TGTGCCAGCAGCTCGGATTTAGCGGGGTCGAACACCGGGGAGCTGTTTTTT.

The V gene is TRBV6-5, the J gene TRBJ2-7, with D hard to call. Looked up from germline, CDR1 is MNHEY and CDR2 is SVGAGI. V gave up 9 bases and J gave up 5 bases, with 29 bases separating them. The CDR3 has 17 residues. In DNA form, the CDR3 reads TGTGCCAGTTTCCCGTTTAAAGAGCCAACTTCGGGCAACGAGCAGTACTTC. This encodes CASFPFKEPTSGNEQYF.

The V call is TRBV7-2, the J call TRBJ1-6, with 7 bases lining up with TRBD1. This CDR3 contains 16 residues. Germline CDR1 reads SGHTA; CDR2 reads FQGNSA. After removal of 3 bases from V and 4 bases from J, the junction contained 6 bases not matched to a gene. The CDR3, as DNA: TGTGCCAGCAGCTTGCACGTGGGACAGTATAATTCACCCCTCCACTTT. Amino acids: CASSLHVGQYNSPLHF.

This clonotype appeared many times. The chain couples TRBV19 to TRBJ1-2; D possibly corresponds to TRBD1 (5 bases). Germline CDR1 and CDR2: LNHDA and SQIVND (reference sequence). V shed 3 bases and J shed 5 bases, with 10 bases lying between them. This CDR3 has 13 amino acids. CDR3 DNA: TGTGCCAGTAGTATGAGGGGATGGTATGGCTACACCTTC. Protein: CASSMRGWYGYTF.

CDR3 nucleotide sequence: TGTGCCAGCAGTCCCGACAGGGGTGAAGAGACCCAGTACTTC. Translated, it gives CASSPDRGEETQYF. The chain recombines TRBV12-3 or TRBV12-4 with TRBJ2-5, with 8 bases lining up with TRBD1. After removal of 5 bases from V and 3 bases from J, the junction contained 5 bases not matched to a gene. This CDR3 has 14 residues.

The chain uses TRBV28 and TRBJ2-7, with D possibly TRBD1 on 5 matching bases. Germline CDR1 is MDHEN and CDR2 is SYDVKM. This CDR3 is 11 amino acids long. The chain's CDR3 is CVSTDSYEQYF. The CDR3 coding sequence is TGTGTCAGTACTGACAGCTACGAGCAGTACTTC.

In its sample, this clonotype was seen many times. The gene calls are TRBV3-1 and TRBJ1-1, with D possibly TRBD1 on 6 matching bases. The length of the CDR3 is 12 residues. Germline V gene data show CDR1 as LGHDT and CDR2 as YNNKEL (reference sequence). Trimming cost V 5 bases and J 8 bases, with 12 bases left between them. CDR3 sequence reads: CASSSSRGEAFF. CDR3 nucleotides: TGTGCCAGCAGCTCTTCGAGGGGGGAAGCTTTCTTT.

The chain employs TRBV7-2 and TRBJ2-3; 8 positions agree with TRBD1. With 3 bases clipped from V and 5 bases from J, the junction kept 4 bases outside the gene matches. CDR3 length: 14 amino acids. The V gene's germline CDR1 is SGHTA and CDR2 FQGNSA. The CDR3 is CASSFTGGQDTQYF. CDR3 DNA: TGTGCCAGCAGCTTCACAGGGGGGCAAGATACGCAGTATTTT.

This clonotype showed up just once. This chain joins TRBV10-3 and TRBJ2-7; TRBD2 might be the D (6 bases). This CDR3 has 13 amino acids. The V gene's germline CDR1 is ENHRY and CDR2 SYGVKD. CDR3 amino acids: CARFEAGNYEQYF. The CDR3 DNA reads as TGTGCTAGATTCGAAGCGGGTAACTACGAGCAGTACTTC.

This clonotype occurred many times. As DNA, the CDR3 is TGTGCCACCAGCCGGTCGGGCTCCGGGGAGCTGTTTTTT. It specifies CATSRSGSGELFF. The rearrangement links TRBV24-1 to TRBJ2-2; D not resolved. The CDR3 runs to 13 residues. From germline, CDR1 is KGHDR and CDR2 SFDVKD. Trimming stripped 7 bases from V and 6 bases from J, with 11 bases between.

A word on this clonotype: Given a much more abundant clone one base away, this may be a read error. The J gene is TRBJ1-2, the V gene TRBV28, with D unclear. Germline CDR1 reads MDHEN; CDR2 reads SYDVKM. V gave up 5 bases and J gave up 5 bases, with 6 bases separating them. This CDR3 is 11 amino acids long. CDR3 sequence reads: CASSPAYGYTF. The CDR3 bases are TGTGCCAGCAGTCCGGCGTATGGCTACACCTTC.

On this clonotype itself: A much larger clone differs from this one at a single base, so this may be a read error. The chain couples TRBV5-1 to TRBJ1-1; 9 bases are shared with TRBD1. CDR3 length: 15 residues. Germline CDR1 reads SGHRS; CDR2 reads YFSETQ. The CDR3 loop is CASSWTVGTGREASF. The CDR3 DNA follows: TGCGCCAGCAGCTGGACGGTCGGGACAGGGAGAGAAGCTTCCTTT.

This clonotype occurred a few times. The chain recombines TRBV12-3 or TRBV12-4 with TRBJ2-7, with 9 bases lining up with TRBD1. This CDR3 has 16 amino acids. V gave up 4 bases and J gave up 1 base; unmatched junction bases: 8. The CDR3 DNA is TGTGCCAGCAGTTGGCCGGGACAGGGACCATCCTACGAGCAGTACTTC. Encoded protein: CASSWPGQGPSYEQYF.

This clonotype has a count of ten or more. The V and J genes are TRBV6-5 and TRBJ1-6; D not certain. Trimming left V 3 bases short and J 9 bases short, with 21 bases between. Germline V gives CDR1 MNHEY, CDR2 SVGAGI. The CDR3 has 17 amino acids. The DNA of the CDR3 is TGTGCCAGCAGTTATTTCGCGAGGAAAGGCGGTACTTCACCCCTCCACTTT. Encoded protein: CASSYFARKGGTSPLHF.

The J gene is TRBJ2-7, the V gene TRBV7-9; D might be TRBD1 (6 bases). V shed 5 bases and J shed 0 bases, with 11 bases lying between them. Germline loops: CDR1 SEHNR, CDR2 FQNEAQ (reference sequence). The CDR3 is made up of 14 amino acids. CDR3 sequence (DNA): TGTGCCAGCAGCGTTGGACAGAGCTCCTACGAGCAGTACTTC. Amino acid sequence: CASSVGQSSYEQYF.

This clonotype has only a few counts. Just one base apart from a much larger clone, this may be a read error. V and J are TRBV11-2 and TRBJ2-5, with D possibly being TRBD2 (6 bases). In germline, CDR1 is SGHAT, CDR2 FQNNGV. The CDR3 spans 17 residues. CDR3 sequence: CTSSKSLARGSQETQYF. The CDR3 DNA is TGTACCAGCAGCAAATCTCTAGCGCGGGGTTCCCAAGAGACCCAGTACTTC.

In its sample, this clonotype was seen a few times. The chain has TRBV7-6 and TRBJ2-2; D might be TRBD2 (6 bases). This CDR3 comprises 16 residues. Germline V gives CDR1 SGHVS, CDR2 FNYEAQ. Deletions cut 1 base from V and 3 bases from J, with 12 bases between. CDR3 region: CASSLGREPYTGELFF. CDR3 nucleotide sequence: TGTGCCAGCAGCTTAGGGAGGGAGCCGTACACCGGGGAGCTGTTTTTT.

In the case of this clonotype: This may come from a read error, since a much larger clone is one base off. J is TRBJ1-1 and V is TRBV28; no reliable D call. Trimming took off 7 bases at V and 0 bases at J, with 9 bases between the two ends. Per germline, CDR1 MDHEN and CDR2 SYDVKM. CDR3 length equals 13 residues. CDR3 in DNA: TGTGCCAGCACGGACGGTTTGAACACTGAAGCTTTCTTT. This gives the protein CASTDGLNTEAFF. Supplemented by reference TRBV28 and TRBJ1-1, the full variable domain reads DVKVTQSSRYLVKRTGEKVFLECVQDMDHENMFWYRQDPGLGLRLIYFSYDVKMKEKGDIPEGYSVSREKKERFSLILESASTNQTSMYLCASTDGLNTEAFFGQGTRLTVV.

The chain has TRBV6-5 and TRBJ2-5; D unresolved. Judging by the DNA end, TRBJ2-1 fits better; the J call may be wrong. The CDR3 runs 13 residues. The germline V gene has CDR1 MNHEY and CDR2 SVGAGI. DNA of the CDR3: TGTGCCAGCAGAGACTTTCTGAGCGATGAGCAGTTCTTC. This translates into CASRDFLSDEQFF.

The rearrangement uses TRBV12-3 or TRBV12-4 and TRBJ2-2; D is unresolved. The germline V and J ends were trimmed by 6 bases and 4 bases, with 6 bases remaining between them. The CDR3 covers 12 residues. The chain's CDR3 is CASRLLTGELFF. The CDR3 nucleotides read TGTGCCAGCAGGCTCCTCACCGGGGAGCTGTTTTTT.

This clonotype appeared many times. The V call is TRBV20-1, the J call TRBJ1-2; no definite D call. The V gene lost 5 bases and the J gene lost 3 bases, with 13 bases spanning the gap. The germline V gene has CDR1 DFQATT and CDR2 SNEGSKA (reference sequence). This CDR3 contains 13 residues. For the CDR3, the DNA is TGCAGTGCTCCACCGGCGAGAGACTATGGCTACACCTTC. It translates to CSAPPARDYGYTF.